This is a list of T cell receptor beta chains from one sample in a study of T-cell reconstitution after alpha-beta-depleted transplantation in children. One entry per CDR3 protein results from TCRdb running MiXCR on the PCR reads. The data show hundreds of thousands of distinct CDR3 sequences, roughly 25% seen once. The sample here was PBMCs, mostly from graft donor cells, taken 360 days after TCRalphabeta/CD19-depleted stem cell transplant. The receptor source for this set is a female patient aged 2-9 years who had a stem cell transplant for congenital amegakaryocytic thrombocytopenia, so the T cells may come from the graft donor. Each CDR3 is given with its conserved first and last residue.

TRBV5-1	CASSLRDAGKKQYF
TRBV2	CASSGRLAGGNTDTQYF
TRBV12-3/TRBV12-4	CASRPLGGGGRGTDTQYF
TRBV20-1	CSASGTSPNQPQHF
TRBV24-1	CATIQRASYEQYF
TRBV12-3/TRBV12-4	CASSLFSAEEAFF
TRBV10-3	CAISDGTEGERDTQYF
TRBV20-1	CSADTGTRPSEQYF
TRBV12-3/TRBV12-4	CASRITGNRPGELFF
TRBV12-3/TRBV12-4	CASSLGLTGTQYF
TRBV12-3/TRBV12-4	CASSASLDRGNNEQFF
TRBV28	CASSDTGTGYYEQYF
TRBV27	CASSLSYPGGTEAFF
TRBV12-3/TRBV12-4	CASSPTSSLYGQYF
TRBV28	CASSFRLAGDEQFF
TRBV2	CASSGSWGDTQYF
TRBV20-1	CSARKASGSGDEQFF
TRBV29-1	CSVEVPFLDLAGYVGYTF